The source of this T cell receptor beta chain is a study of cytomegalovirus exposure and HLA in healthy donors. Regarding the study as a whole: Previous analysis showed most TCR beta V segments were productive about 90% or about 30% of the time.

There were likely unrecorded immune exposures, though donors were nominally healthy when sampled. Points on this clone: Its antigen is as yet unknown.

PCR primers comprised 60 Vbeta and 13 Jbeta primers. Sequenced by immunoSEQ multiplex PCR; TCRdb stores in-frame clones only, minus some. Altogether some 200,000 clones are present, approximately 65% being singletons, with the ten largest covering 2.5% to 3%. This CDR3 has 13 amino acids. Germline loops: CDR1 SQVTM, CDR2 ANQGSEA. Trimming took off 1 base at V and 8 bases at J, with 12 bases between the two ends. The TCR comes from a man aged 35 to 55 in good health and CMV-seronegative. The V and J genes are TRBV29-1 and TRBJ2-1, with D possibly matching TRBD2 (5 bases). The sample taken for sequencing was PBMCs. The CDR3 protein is CSVEVGMVDEQFF. The DNA of the CDR3 is TGCAGCGTTGAAGTCGGGATGGTCGATGAGCAGTTCTTC.